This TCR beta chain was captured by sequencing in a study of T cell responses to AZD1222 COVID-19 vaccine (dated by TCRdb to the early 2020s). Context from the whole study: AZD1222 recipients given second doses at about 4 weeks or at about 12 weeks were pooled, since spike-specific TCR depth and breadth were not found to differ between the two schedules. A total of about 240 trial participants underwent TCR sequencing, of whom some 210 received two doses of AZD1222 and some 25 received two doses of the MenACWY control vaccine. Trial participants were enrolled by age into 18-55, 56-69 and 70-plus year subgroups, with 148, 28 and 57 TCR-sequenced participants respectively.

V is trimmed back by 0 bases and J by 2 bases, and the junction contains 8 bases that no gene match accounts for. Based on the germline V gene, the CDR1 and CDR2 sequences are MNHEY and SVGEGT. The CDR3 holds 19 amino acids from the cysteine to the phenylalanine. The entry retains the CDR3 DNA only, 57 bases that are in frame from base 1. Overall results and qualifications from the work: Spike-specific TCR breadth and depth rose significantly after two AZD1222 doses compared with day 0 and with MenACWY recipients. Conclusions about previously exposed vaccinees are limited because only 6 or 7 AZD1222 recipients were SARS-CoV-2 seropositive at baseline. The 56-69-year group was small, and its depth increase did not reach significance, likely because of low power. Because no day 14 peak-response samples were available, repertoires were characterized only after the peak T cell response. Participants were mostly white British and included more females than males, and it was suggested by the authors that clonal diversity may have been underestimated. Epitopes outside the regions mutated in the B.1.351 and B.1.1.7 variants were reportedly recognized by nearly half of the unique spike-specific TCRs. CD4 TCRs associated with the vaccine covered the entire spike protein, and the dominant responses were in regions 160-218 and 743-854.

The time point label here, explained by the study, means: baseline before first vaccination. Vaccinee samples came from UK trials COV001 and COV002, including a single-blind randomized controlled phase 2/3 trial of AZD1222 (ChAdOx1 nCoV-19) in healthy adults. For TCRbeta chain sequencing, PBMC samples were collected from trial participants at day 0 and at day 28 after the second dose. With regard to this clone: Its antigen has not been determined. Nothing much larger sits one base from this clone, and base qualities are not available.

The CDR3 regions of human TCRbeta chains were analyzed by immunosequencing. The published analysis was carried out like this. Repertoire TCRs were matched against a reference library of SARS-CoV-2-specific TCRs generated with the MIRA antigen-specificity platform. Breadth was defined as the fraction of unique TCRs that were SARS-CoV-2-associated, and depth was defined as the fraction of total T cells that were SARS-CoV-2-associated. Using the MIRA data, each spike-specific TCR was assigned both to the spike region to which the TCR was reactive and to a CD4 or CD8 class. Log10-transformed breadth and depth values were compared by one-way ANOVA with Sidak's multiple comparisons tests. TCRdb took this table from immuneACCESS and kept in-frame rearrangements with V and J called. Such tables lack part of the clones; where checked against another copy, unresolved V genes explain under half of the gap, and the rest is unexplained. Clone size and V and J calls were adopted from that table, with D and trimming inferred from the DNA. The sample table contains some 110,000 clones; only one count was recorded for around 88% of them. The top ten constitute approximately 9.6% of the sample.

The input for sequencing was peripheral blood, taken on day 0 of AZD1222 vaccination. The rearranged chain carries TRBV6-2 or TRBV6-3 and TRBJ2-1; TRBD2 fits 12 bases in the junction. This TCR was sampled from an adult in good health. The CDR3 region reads CASSYSGRLAGATYNEQFF. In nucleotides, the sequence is TGTGCCAGCAGTTACTCGGGGCGACTAGCGGGGGCGACCTACAATGAGCAGTTCTTC.